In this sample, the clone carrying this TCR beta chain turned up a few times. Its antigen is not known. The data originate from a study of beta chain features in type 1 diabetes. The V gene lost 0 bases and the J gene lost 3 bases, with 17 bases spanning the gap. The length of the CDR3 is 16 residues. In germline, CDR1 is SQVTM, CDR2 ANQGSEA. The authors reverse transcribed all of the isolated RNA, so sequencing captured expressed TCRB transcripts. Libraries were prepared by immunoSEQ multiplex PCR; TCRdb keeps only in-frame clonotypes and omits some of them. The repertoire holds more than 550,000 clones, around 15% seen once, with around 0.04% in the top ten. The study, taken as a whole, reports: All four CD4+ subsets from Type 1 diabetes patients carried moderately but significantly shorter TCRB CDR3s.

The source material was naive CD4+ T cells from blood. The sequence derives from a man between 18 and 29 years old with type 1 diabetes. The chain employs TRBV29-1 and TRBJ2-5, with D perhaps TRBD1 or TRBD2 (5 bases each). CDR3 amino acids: CSVEDLPPGTKETQYF. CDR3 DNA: TGCAGCGTTGAAGATCTTCCCCCGGGGACGAAAGAGACCCAGTACTTC.